The sequence of this T cell receptor beta chain was determined in a study of shared clonotypes between healthy human individuals. Study results and caveats: Estimated richness was generally greater in naive than memory subsets.

On this clone itself: Antigen: not known. This same CDR3 is encoded by further DNA sequences in the sample.

CD45RO-negative cells were positively selected for CCR7, leaving out terminally differentiated effector memory CD45RA+ cells. Donors comprised healthy HIV-negative adults lacking recent acute infections or vaccinations. Here immunoSEQ multiplex PCR was the method, and the copy in TCRdb shows in-frame clones only, minus some. Among about 2.1 million clones listed, just under 95% were seen once. Germline V gene sequence: CDR1 SGDLS, CDR2 YYNGEE. V lost 3 bases, J lost 4 bases, and 6 bases stayed unmatched. CDR3 length: 14 amino acids. The source material was naive CD8+ T cells from PBMCs. V gene TRBV9 combines with J gene TRBJ2-7; 8 bases agree with TRBD1. This TCR was recovered from a man between 18 and 35 years old in good health. Some clones in this sample may be carry-over from other donors' samples. This CDR3 is CASSGRDRGYEQYF. For the CDR3, the DNA is TGTGCCAGCAGCGGCCGTGACAGGGGTTACGAGCAGTACTTC.